Shown below are 29 T cell receptor beta chains from a single sample sequenced in a study of T cell responses to AZD1222 COVID-19 vaccine. TCRdb's copy holds only in-frame clones and misses some; the assay was immunoSEQ multiplex PCR. The sample lists about 140,000 clones, 92% occurring once. The sequencing here drew on peripheral blood, taken 28 days after the second AZD1222 dose. All receptors come from an adult who received the AZD1222 COVID-19 vaccine.

This chain uses TRBV6-1 with TRBJ1-4, with unresolved D. Germline V gives CDR1 MNHNS, CDR2 SASEGT. V lost 2 bases and J 3 bases, leaving 7 bases between the germline ends. This CDR3 region has 14 residues. DNA of the CDR3: TGTGCCAGCAGTGAAAGGGTACCTAATGAAAAACTGTTTTTT. It yields the protein CASSERVPNEKLFF.

The chain recombines TRBV6-5 with TRBJ2-1, with 10 bases lining up with TRBD2. This CDR3 contains 15 residues. Unmatched junction bases numbered 11, after V lost 6 bases and J lost 9 bases. Per the germline V gene, CDR1 is MNHEY and CDR2 is SVGAGI. Here the CDR3 DNA reads TGTGCCAGCAGATTAGCGGGAGGTTTATTCGTTGAGCAGTTCTTC. This encodes CASRLAGGLFVEQFF.

This clone was found once. The chain links TRBV7-9 to TRBJ1-5; weak D call: TRBD1 (5 bases). Per the germline V gene, CDR1 is SEHNR and CDR2 is FQNEAQ (reference sequence). This CDR3 spans 14 amino acids. Deletions cut 3 bases from V and 6 bases from J, with 12 bases between. CDR3 DNA sequence: TGTGCCAGCAGCTTGGGGGGTTCACTTCAGCCCCAGCATTTT. Protein product: CASSLGGSLQPQHF.

The CDR3 DNA reads TGTGCCAGCAGTTACTCTTCCGGGACAGGGGAGCGAGGAGCTTTCTTT. Amino acids: CASSYSSGTGERGAFF. This chain joins TRBV6-6 and TRBJ1-1, with 10 bases aligning to TRBD1. Trimming removed 0 bases from V and 10 bases from J; junction bases left unmatched: 11. This CDR3 comprises 16 residues. CDR1 MNHNY and CDR2 SVGAGI come from the germline V gene (reference sequence).

This chain joins TRBV5-4 and TRBJ2-7; TRBD2 agrees at 15 bases. Germline CDR1 and CDR2: SGHNT and YYREEE (reference sequence). V lost 4 bases, J lost 0 bases, and 5 bases stayed unmatched. CDR3 size: 17 residues. The CDR3 sequence: CASSPGTSGRPSYEQYF. CDR3 in DNA: TGTGCCAGCAGCCCCGGGACTAGCGGGAGGCCCTCCTACGAGCAGTACTTC.

V gene TRBV28 combines with J gene TRBJ2-7; D might be TRBD2 (5 bases). V was pared by 1 base and J by 4 bases, with 5 bases between. Germline V gene sequence: CDR1 MDHEN, CDR2 SYDVKM. This CDR3 spans 12 amino acids. CDR3 in DNA: TGTGCCAGCAGTTTATCGGGATACGAGCAGTACTTC. Encoded protein: CASSLSGYEQYF.

V usage is TRBV10-2 and J usage is TRBJ2-2; 7 nucleotides match TRBD2. CDR1 is WSHSY and CDR2 is SAAADI in the germline V gene. The ends lost 6 bases at V and 5 bases at J; junction bases unmatched: 9. The CDR3 length is 15 residues. CDR3 loop: CASRAGTTETGELFF. The CDR3 region has the DNA TGCGCCAGCAGGGCCGGGACTACCGAAACCGGGGAGCTGTTTTTT.

V usage is TRBV28 and J usage is TRBJ1-6; D uncertain. Germline assignment: CDR1 MDHEN and CDR2 SYDVKM. The CDR3 runs 15 residues. V was clipped by 5 bases and J by 8 bases, with 16 bases between them. CDR3 sequence: CASSRDSYGDSPLHF. The CDR3, as DNA: TGTGCCAGCAGTCGAGATTCATACGGGGATTCACCCCTCCACTTT. The full variable domain, in which reference TRBV28 and TRBJ1-6 provide the parts outside the CDR3, is DVKVTQSSRYLVKRTGEKVFLECVQDMDHENMFWYRQDPGLGLRLIYFSYDVKMKEKGDIPEGYSVSREKKERFSLILESASTNQTSMYLCASSRDSYGDSPLHFGNGTRLTVT.

The chain combines TRBV3-1 (or the pseudogene TRBV3-2) with TRBJ2-5; 9 bases line up with TRBD1. Germline V gives CDR1 LGHDT, CDR2 YNNKEL (reference sequence). The CDR3 contains 15 residues. V dropped 3 bases and J dropped 5; count of bases not matched to a gene: 7. CDR3 DNA sequence: TGTGCCAGCAGCCATTTCCGACAGGGGGGGGAGACCCAGTACTTC. It specifies CASSHFRQGGETQYF.

The chain employs TRBV7-2 and TRBJ1-5, with D perhaps TRBD1 (5 bases). Trimming removed 5 bases from V and 3 bases from J, with 14 bases in between. CDR1 SGHTA and CDR2 FQGNSA come from the germline V gene. The CDR3 loop spans 15 amino acids. The CDR3 DNA reads as TGTGCCAGCAGCCCCGAGGGACTCGCCAATCAGCCCCAGCATTTT. Its protein is CASSPEGLANQPQHF.

CDR3 sequence (DNA): TGTGCCAGCAGTTTAAATCAGGGGTCCGGGGAGCTGTTTTTT. Its translation: CASSLNQGSGELFF. J is TRBJ2-2 and V is TRBV27, with a possible D match to TRBD1 (6 bases). V was pared by 2 bases and J by 6 bases, with 10 bases between. Germline V gene lookup returns CDR1 MNHEY and CDR2 SMNVEV (reference sequence). CDR3 length equals 14 residues.

The chain employs TRBV11-2 and TRBJ1-6; D call uncertain. V was clipped by 1 base and J by 10 bases, with 11 bases between them. Germline CDR1 and CDR2: SGHAT and FQNNGV. The CDR3 has 14 amino acids. The CDR3 DNA reads TGTGCCAGCAGCTTAGTGTCTAGGCGATCACCCCTCCACTTT. Translated, it gives CASSLVSRRSPLHF. Using reference TRBV11-2 and TRBJ1-6 for the parts outside the CDR3, the full variable domain is EAGVAQSPRYKIIEKRQSVAFWCNPISGHATLYWYQQILGQGPKLLIQFQNNGVVDDSQLPKDRFSAERLKGVDSTLKIQPAKLEDSAVYLCASSLVSRRSPLHFGNGTRLTVT.

The chain's CDR3 is CASSPPGAVNYGYTF. The CDR3 DNA reads TGTGCCAGCAGCCCCCCGGGGGCAGTTAACTATGGCTACACCTTC. The V call is TRBV9, the J call TRBJ1-2, with a possible D match to TRBD1 (6 bases). This CDR3 contains 15 residues. Trimming removed 4 bases at V and 1 base at J, with 14 bases between. Germline CDR1 and CDR2: SGDLS and YYNGEE.

The rearrangement links TRBV9 to TRBJ2-1; either TRBD1 or TRBD2 may supply D (5 bases each). The CDR3 spans 15 residues. V lost 4 bases to trimming and J lost 4 bases, with 15 bases between them. In germline, CDR1 is SGDLS, CDR2 YYNGEE. CDR3 residues: CASSLEDRLYNEQFF. The CDR3 DNA follows: TGTGCCAGCAGCTTAGAAGACAGACTATACAATGAGCAGTTCTTC.

This clone was seen just once. V usage is TRBV5-4 and J usage is TRBJ2-1; TRBD2 might be the D (5 bases). The V end lost 2 bases, the J end lost 10 bases, and 13 bases lay between the germline ends. The germline V gene encodes CDR1 SGHNT and CDR2 YYREEE (reference sequence). CDR3 size: 13 residues. The CDR3 DNA sequence: TGTGCCAGCAGCTTTAGAGGGCCCGGGGAGCAGTTCTTC. It codes for CASSFRGPGEQFF.

The chain combines TRBV11-2 with TRBJ2-5; D may correspond to TRBD1 or TRBD2 (6 bases each). The CDR3 extends over 15 amino acids. The V gene lost 3 bases and the J gene lost 2 bases, with 13 bases spanning the gap. Per germline, CDR1 SGHAT and CDR2 FQNNGV. The CDR3 DNA sequence: TGTGCCAGCAGCTTGGGGGCGGGAAAACAAGAGACCCAGTACTTC. Its protein product is CASSLGAGKQETQYF.

This clone has a single count. J is TRBJ1-2 and V is TRBV28, with D uncertain. Trimming removed 4 bases from V and 3 bases from J, with 15 bases in between. Germline-derived CDR1 and CDR2 are MDHEN and SYDVKM. This CDR3 comprises 15 residues. CDR3 sequence reads: CASSSAPGIDYGYTF. CDR3 DNA: TGTGCCAGCAGTTCCGCCCCGGGAATAGACTATGGCTACACCTTC.

The genes are TRBV6-5 and TRBJ1-3, with D unclear. The CDR3 has 15 residues. V lost 0 bases and J 0 bases, leaving 6 bases between the germline ends. Germline CDR1 reads MNHEY; CDR2 reads SVGAGI. CDR3 nucleotides: TGTGCCAGCAGTTACTCAAGAAACTCTGGAAACACCATATATTTT. Residues: CASSYSRNSGNTIYF.

The CDR3 sequence is CASSPRDRVVPEAFF. CDR3 DNA: TGTGCCAGCAGTCCACGGGACAGGGTGGTCCCTGAAGCTTTCTTT. The chain couples TRBV28 to TRBJ1-1; 9 nucleotides match TRBD1. CDR1 and CDR2 from the germline V gene are MDHEN and SYDVKM. V lost 5 bases, J lost 6 bases, and 10 bases stayed unmatched. This CDR3 comprises 15 residues.

The gene calls are TRBV10-3 and TRBJ1-1; no clear D gene. CDR1 and CDR2 from the germline V gene are ENHRY and SYGVKD. The CDR3 runs to 14 residues. V was shortened by 3 bases and J by 4 bases, with 12 bases between the two germline ends. DNA for the CDR3: TGTGCCATCAGTGATGTAGCCAAAGGCACTGAAGCTTTCTTT. Its protein is CAISDVAKGTEAFF.

The V gene is TRBV5-8, the J gene TRBJ2-7; 10 bases fit TRBD1. The CDR3 runs 16 residues. With 4 bases clipped from V and 0 bases from J, the junction kept 7 bases outside the gene matches. The germline V gene has CDR1 SGHTS and CDR2 YDEGEE. CDR3 region: CASSERDRGSSYEQYF. As DNA, the CDR3 is TGTGCCAGCAGCGAGCGGGACAGGGGAAGCTCCTACGAGCAGTACTTC.

This chain links TRBV28 with TRBJ1-1, with D maybe TRBD1 (5 bases). The CDR3 is 14 residues long. The V end lost 8 bases, the J end lost 6 bases, and 19 bases lay between the germline ends. Germline V CDR1 and CDR2: MDHEN, SYDVKM. DNA of the CDR3: TGTGCCAGCCATCCGGGACCCCTCCGGGCTGAAGCTTTCTTT. Encoded protein: CASHPGPLRAEAFF. Combining the CDR3 with reference TRBV28 and TRBJ1-1 gives the whole variable domain DVKVTQSSRYLVKRTGEKVFLECVQDMDHENMFWYRQDPGLGLRLIYFSYDVKMKEKGDIPEGYSVSREKKERFSLILESASTNQTSMYLCASHPGPLRAEAFFGQGTRLTVV.

V and J are TRBV7-2 and TRBJ1-5; the D is unclear. V was pared by 2 bases and J by 0 bases, with 5 bases between. The CDR3 loop spans 14 amino acids. CDR1 and CDR2 (germline): SGHTA, FQGNSA. CDR3 DNA: TGTGCCAGCAGCTTAATGACTAGCAATCAGCCCCAGCATTTT. Translated, it gives CASSLMTSNQPQHF. The variable domain in full, with the rest retrieved from reference TRBV7-2 and TRBJ1-5, is GAGVSQSPSNKVTEKGKDVELRCDPISGHTALYWYRQSLGQGLEFLIYFQGNSAPDKSGLPSDRFSAERTGGSVSTLTIQRTQQEDSAVYLCASSLMTSNQPQHFGDGTRLSIL.

The sample holds a few counts of this clone. The chain couples TRBV27 to TRBJ1-3, with D possibly matching TRBD1 (5 bases). Trimming pared 6 bases from V and 2 bases from J, leaving 11 bases between. The CDR3 is 14 residues long. CDR1 and CDR2 (germline): MNHEY, SMNVEV (reference sequence). CDR3 coding DNA: TGTGCCAGCAGGCGGGGGGGTACTGGAAACACCATATATTTT. As protein: CASRRGGTGNTIYF.

This clone was counted once. The gene calls are TRBV7-2 and TRBJ1-6; D might be TRBD1 (6 bases). Germline CDR1 SGHTA, CDR2 FQGNSA. The CDR3 runs 15 residues. The V end lost 2 bases, the J end lost 9 bases, and 14 bases lay between the germline ends. CDR3 DNA: TGTGCCAGCAGCTTACAATTGGGAGGGGGTTCACCCCTCCACTTT. Its translation: CASSLQLGGGSPLHF.

V is TRBV9 and J is TRBJ1-2; 7 bases are shared with TRBD1. V shed 3 bases and J 5 bases; nucleotides not matched to a gene: 7. This CDR3 has 14 residues. In germline, CDR1 is SGDLS, CDR2 YYNGEE. The CDR3 spells CASSARQGLYGYTF. CDR3 sequence (DNA): TGTGCCAGCAGCGCCCGACAGGGACTATATGGCTACACCTTC.

The chain joins TRBV7-3 to TRBJ2-5, with 13 bases lining up with TRBD2. Unmatched junction bases numbered 1, after V lost 3 bases and J lost 9 bases. The CDR3 spans 13 residues. Germline assignment: CDR1 SGHTA and CDR2 FQGTGA. As DNA, the CDR3 is TGTGCCAGCAGCTTGGGGACTAGCGGGGCCCAGTACTTC. Encoded protein: CASSLGTSGAQYF. The variable domain in full, with the rest retrieved from reference TRBV7-3 and TRBJ2-5, is GAGVSQTPSNKVTEKGKYVELRCDPISGHTALYWYRQSLGQGPEFLIYFQGTGAADDSGLPNDRFFAVRPEGSVSTLKIQRTERGDSAVYLCASSLGTSGAQYFGPGTRLLVL.

The rearrangement links TRBV28 to TRBJ1-4, with D tentatively TRBD1 (6 bases). Trimming stripped 8 bases from V and 6 bases from J, with 13 bases between. CDR1 is MDHEN and CDR2 is SYDVKM in the germline V gene. This CDR3 region has 13 residues. CDR3 loop: CASSEGGDEKLFF. CDR3 nucleotide sequence: TGTGCCAGCTCCGAAGGGGGGGATGAAAAACTGTTTTTT.

The count of this clone is one. The chain links TRBV7-6 to TRBJ2-1, with 11 bases lining up with TRBD2. The CDR3 consists of 15 residues. V dropped 5 bases and J dropped 4; count of bases not matched to a gene: 4. The germline V gene encodes CDR1 SGHVS and CDR2 FNYEAQ. This chain's CDR3 is CASSPIAGGYNEQFF. The DNA of the CDR3 is TGTGCCAGCAGCCCCATAGCGGGAGGGTACAATGAGCAGTTCTTC.